Listed below are T cell receptor beta chains from one sample, sequenced in a study of blood T cells in healthy people across ages. TCRdb itself ran the 5' RACE reads through MiXCR, one entry per CDR3 protein. Of around 1,600,000 distinct CDR3 sequences in the sample, less than 45% were seen once. Sequenced material: blood. The receptors here all came from a woman between 18 and 29 years old in good health. Both conserved end residues are part of each CDR3. The D gene is left open where the match is weak. Some rows have no size entry. The others give once, few or many, or a class for an expanded clone.

v_call: TRBV12-3/TRBV12-4; clone_size: few; j_call: TRBJ2-7; d_call: TRBD1; cdr3_nt: TGTGCCAGCAGTTCCCCCGGGACAGCTCACGAGCAGTACTTC; cdr3_aa: CASSSPGTAHEQYF
v_call: TRBV4-3; clone_size: few; j_call: TRBJ2-7; d_call: .; cdr3_nt: TGCGCCAGCAGCCTCGGATATCGAGGGCGGTACGAGCAGTACTTC; cdr3_aa: CASSLGYRGRYEQYF
v_call: TRBV28; clone_size: few; j_call: TRBJ2-1; d_call: .; cdr3_nt: TGTGCCAGCAGTCCGTTTTTAGCCATGTCCCAGGAGCAGTTCTTC; cdr3_aa: CASSPFLAMSQEQFF
v_call: TRBV27; clone_size: many; j_call: TRBJ1-1; d_call: .; cdr3_nt: TGTGCCAGCAGTCCTGACAGTAGAATTGAAGCTTTCTTT; cdr3_aa: CASSPDSRIEAFF
v_call: TRBV4-1; clone_size: .; j_call: TRBJ1-2; d_call: .; cdr3_nt: TGCGCCAGCAGCCGGGCGTTGAGGGATGGCTACACCTTC; cdr3_aa: CASSRALRDGYTF
v_call: TRBV12-3/TRBV12-4; clone_size: many; j_call: TRBJ2-6; d_call: TRBD1; cdr3_nt: TGTGCCAGCAGAGACTCGGGACAGGGTACCTCTGGGGCCAACGTCCTGACTTTC; cdr3_aa: CASRDSGQGTSGANVLTF
v_call: TRBV5-8; clone_size: .; j_call: TRBJ1-2; d_call: .; cdr3_nt: TGTGCCAGCAGCTTTGGGTTCACAAGTGGCTACACCTTC; cdr3_aa: CASSFGFTSGYTF
v_call: TRBV12-3/TRBV12-4; clone_size: .; j_call: TRBJ1-4; d_call: TRBD1; cdr3_nt: TGTGCCAGCAGTCGACAGGGAACAGGTGAAAAACTGTTTTTT; cdr3_aa: CASSRQGTGEKLFF
v_call: TRBV6-2/TRBV6-3; clone_size: few; j_call: TRBJ1-5; d_call: .; cdr3_nt: TGTGCCAGCAGTCAGGGGATGGCTCAGCCCCAGCATTTT; cdr3_aa: CASSQGMAQPQHF
v_call: TRBV20-1; clone_size: .; j_call: TRBJ2-3; d_call: TRBD2; cdr3_nt: TGCATACTAGCGGCTAGCACAGATACGCAGTATTTT; cdr3_aa: CILAASTDTQYF
v_call: TRBV5-1; clone_size: .; j_call: TRBJ2-4; d_call: .; cdr3_nt: TGCGCCAGCAGCTTAACTGGCTACGGGCAGTACTTC; cdr3_aa: CASSLTGYGQYF
v_call: TRBV5-1; clone_size: many; j_call: TRBJ2-1; d_call: TRBD2; cdr3_nt: TGCGCCAGCCACCCCGGGACTGGCGGGAGCTATGAGCAGTTCTTC; cdr3_aa: CASHPGTGGSYEQFF
v_call: TRBV6-2/TRBV6-3; clone_size: .; j_call: TRBJ2-4; d_call: .; cdr3_nt: TGTGCCAGCAATCGGGCCAAAAACATTCAGTACTTC; cdr3_aa: CASNRAKNIQYF
v_call: TRBV5-5; clone_size: .; j_call: TRBJ2-3; d_call: TRBD2; cdr3_nt: TGTGCCAGCAGCTTGCCGCAGACTAGCGGAGGCACAGATACGCAGTATTTT; cdr3_aa: CASSLPQTSGGTDTQYF
v_call: TRBV6-4; clone_size: .; j_call: TRBJ2-7; d_call: .; cdr3_nt: TGTGCCAGCAGTGTGGAGAATGGGTTCGAGCAGTACTTC; cdr3_aa: CASSVENGFEQYF
v_call: TRBV11-2; clone_size: .; j_call: TRBJ2-7; d_call: TRBD1; cdr3_nt: TGTGCCAGCAGCTCCCTAGACAGGGCGGGTTACAATGAGCAGTACTTC; cdr3_aa: CASSSLDRAGYNEQYF
v_call: TRBV7-9; clone_size: few; j_call: TRBJ2-7; d_call: TRBD1; cdr3_nt: TGTGCCAGCAATCGGGACAGGGTCAACGAGCAGTACTTC; cdr3_aa: CASNRDRVNEQYF
v_call: TRBV7-9; clone_size: .; j_call: TRBJ2-1; d_call: .; cdr3_nt: TGTGCCAGCAGCTTATTAGGGTCCATCTCCTACAATGAGCAGTTCTTC; cdr3_aa: CASSLLGSISYNEQFF
v_call: TRBV6-2/TRBV6-3; clone_size: .; j_call: TRBJ2-7; d_call: .; cdr3_nt: TGTGCCAGCAGATCACGGGGGCCGCTAACCTACGAGCAGTACTTC; cdr3_aa: CASRSRGPLTYEQYF
v_call: TRBV12-3/TRBV12-4; clone_size: .; j_call: TRBJ2-1; d_call: TRBD1; cdr3_nt: TGTGCCAGCAGGTGGACAGGGCTCAATGAGCAGTTCTTC; cdr3_aa: CASRWTGLNEQFF
v_call: TRBV7-9; clone_size: .; j_call: TRBJ1-1; d_call: .; cdr3_nt: TGTGCCAGCAGCTTGATGAAAGCTTTCTTT; cdr3_aa: CASSLMKAFF
v_call: TRBV5-1; clone_size: few; j_call: TRBJ2-6; d_call: .; cdr3_nt: TGCGCCAGCACCTCCGTGGGATCTGGGGCCAACGTCCTGACTTTC; cdr3_aa: CASTSVGSGANVLTF
v_call: TRBV6-2/TRBV6-3; clone_size: .; j_call: TRBJ1-2; d_call: TRBD1; cdr3_nt: TGTGCCAGCAGCCAGAGTACAGGGGGCTATGGCTACACCTTC; cdr3_aa: CASSQSTGGYGYTF
v_call: TRBV4-3; clone_size: few; j_call: TRBJ2-5; d_call: .; cdr3_nt: TGCGCCAGCAGCCTTAGAGGGTCCGGGGTGAACAATGAGCAGTACTTC; cdr3_aa: CASSLRGSGVNNEQYF
v_call: TRBV18; clone_size: .; j_call: TRBJ2-2; d_call: .; cdr3_nt: TGTGCCAGCTCACCACCGAAGCCCGGGGAGCTGTTTTTT; cdr3_aa: CASSPPKPGELFF
v_call: TRBV20-1; clone_size: many; j_call: TRBJ2-5; d_call: .; cdr3_nt: TGCAGTGCTAGAGCTCGGCGGGAAGAGACCCAGTACTTC; cdr3_aa: CSARARREETQYF
v_call: TRBV24-1; clone_size: .; j_call: TRBJ1-5; d_call: TRBD1; cdr3_nt: TGTGCCACCAGTGACCGAGGACAGGGCGGCAATCAGCCCCAGCATTTT; cdr3_aa: CATSDRGQGGNQPQHF
v_call: TRBV20-1; clone_size: many; j_call: TRBJ2-1; d_call: .; cdr3_nt: TGCAGTGCTAGAGATGGGGTTTCCCACAATGAGCAGTTCTTC; cdr3_aa: CSARDGVSHNEQFF
v_call: TRBV9; clone_size: .; j_call: TRBJ2-7; d_call: .; cdr3_nt: TGTGCCAGCAGCACTCGAATTAGACTAGGTTCCTACGAGCAGTACTTC; cdr3_aa: CASSTRIRLGSYEQYF
v_call: TRBV20-1; clone_size: .; j_call: TRBJ2-1; d_call: TRBD2; cdr3_nt: TGCAGTGCGAGGACTAGCGGGAGTCCCTACAATGAGCAGTTCTTC; cdr3_aa: CSARTSGSPYNEQFF
v_call: TRBV7-9; clone_size: .; j_call: TRBJ1-1; d_call: .; cdr3_nt: TGTGCCAGCAGCCCCTGGACCCCAACGGGGAACACTGAAGCTTTCTTT; cdr3_aa: CASSPWTPTGNTEAFF
v_call: TRBV29-1; clone_size: few; j_call: TRBJ2-6; d_call: .; cdr3_nt: TGCAGCGTCACAACCTGGACAGATGGGGCCAACGTCCTGACTTTC; cdr3_aa: CSVTTWTDGANVLTF
v_call: TRBV6-2/TRBV6-3; clone_size: .; j_call: TRBJ2-7; d_call: TRBD1; cdr3_nt: TGTGCCAGCAGCAAAGACAGGGTTCTACTCGAGCAGTACTTC; cdr3_aa: CASSKDRVLLEQYF
v_call: TRBV21-1; clone_size: .; j_call: TRBJ2-5; d_call: .; cdr3_nt: TGTGCCAGCAGCACCCGAATTGGGAGCGGAGAGGCCCAGTACTTC; cdr3_aa: CASSTRIGSGEAQYF
v_call: TRBV20-1; clone_size: .; j_call: TRBJ1-5; d_call: .; cdr3_nt: TGCAGTGCTAGAGCCGCAATATATAGCAATCAGCCCCAGCATTTT; cdr3_aa: CSARAAIYSNQPQHF
v_call: TRBV28; clone_size: .; j_call: TRBJ2-4; d_call: .; cdr3_nt: TGTGCCAGCAGACCAAGGGCAGGCAAAAACATTCAGTACTTC; cdr3_aa: CASRPRAGKNIQYF
v_call: TRBV9; clone_size: few; j_call: TRBJ2-3; d_call: .; cdr3_nt: TGTGCCAGCAGCTCCCTCCCAGGGATAGATACGCAGTATTTT; cdr3_aa: CASSSLPGIDTQYF
v_call: TRBV21-1; clone_size: .; j_call: TRBJ2-5; d_call: .; cdr3_nt: TGTGCCAGCAGCAAAGCATTTTGGGAGACAGAAGAGACCCAGTACTTC; cdr3_aa: CASSKAFWETEETQYF
v_call: TRBV6-2/TRBV6-3; clone_size: few; j_call: TRBJ2-3; d_call: .; cdr3_nt: TGTGCCAGCAGTTACGCCTCGGGGGCCGTACTATTCACAGATACGCAGTATTTT; cdr3_aa: CASSYASGAVLFTDTQYF
v_call: TRBV24-1; clone_size: few; j_call: TRBJ1-2; d_call: .; cdr3_nt: TGTGCCACCAGTGATTATTTCATGGGCTACACCTTC; cdr3_aa: CATSDYFMGYTF
v_call: TRBV27; clone_size: .; j_call: TRBJ1-5; d_call: TRBD1; cdr3_nt: TGTGCCAGCAAACAGGGGAGCATCGGCAATCAGCCCCAGCATTTT; cdr3_aa: CASKQGSIGNQPQHF
v_call: TRBV4-1; clone_size: many; j_call: TRBJ1-2; d_call: TRBD1; cdr3_nt: TGCGCCAGCAGCCCCCGACAGGGCGCTAACTATGGCTACACCTTC; cdr3_aa: CASSPRQGANYGYTF
v_call: TRBV6-6; clone_size: few; j_call: TRBJ1-1; d_call: .; cdr3_nt: TGTGCCAGCAGTCTAGCGGGGGCGGCTGAAGCTTTCTTT; cdr3_aa: CASSLAGAAEAFF
v_call: TRBV7-2; clone_size: .; j_call: TRBJ1-1; d_call: TRBD1; cdr3_nt: TGTGCCAGCAGCTCAAGGACAGGGGCCGGGAAAGCTTTCTTT; cdr3_aa: CASSSRTGAGKAFF
v_call: TRBV7-2; clone_size: .; j_call: TRBJ1-1; d_call: .; cdr3_nt: TGTGCCAGCATTTACAGCTTAGGTGCCACTGAAGCTTTCTTT; cdr3_aa: CASIYSLGATEAFF
v_call: TRBV6-5; clone_size: few; j_call: TRBJ2-1; d_call: TRBD2; cdr3_nt: TGTGCCAGCAATCTAGCGGGGGGCCCTTACAATGAGCAGTTCTTC; cdr3_aa: CASNLAGGPYNEQFF
v_call: TRBV7-2; clone_size: .; j_call: TRBJ2-2; d_call: .; cdr3_nt: TGTGCCAGCAGCTCTCTCCGGAACACCGGGGAGCTGTTTTTT; cdr3_aa: CASSSLRNTGELFF
v_call: TRBV6-5; clone_size: few; j_call: TRBJ2-7; d_call: .; cdr3_nt: TGTGCCAGCAGTTACTCCGGACAGACCCTACCCTACGAGCAGTACTTC; cdr3_aa: CASSYSGQTLPYEQYF
v_call: TRBV6-2/TRBV6-3; clone_size: .; j_call: TRBJ2-5; d_call: TRBD2; cdr3_nt: TGTGCCAGCAGTTACCGGACTAGCGGGGGCTATAACCAAGAGACCCAGTACTTC; cdr3_aa: CASSYRTSGGYNQETQYF
v_call: TRBV4-1; clone_size: .; j_call: TRBJ1-2; d_call: .; cdr3_nt: TGCGCCGGCAGCCAATTAGGGCGAAGGAATGGCTACACCTTC; cdr3_aa: CAGSQLGRRNGYTF
v_call: TRBV4-3; clone_size: .; j_call: TRBJ2-7; d_call: TRBD1; cdr3_nt: TGCGCCAGCAGCCCCAAGGGACAGGGGTACGAGCAGTACTTC; cdr3_aa: CASSPKGQGYEQYF
v_call: TRBV20-1; clone_size: .; j_call: TRBJ2-7; d_call: TRBD1; cdr3_nt: TGCAGTGCAGACGGACAGGACTCCTACGAGCAGTACTTC; cdr3_aa: CSADGQDSYEQYF
v_call: TRBV5-1; clone_size: .; j_call: TRBJ1-5; d_call: .; cdr3_nt: TGCGCCAGCAACTTGGCCAGAGATCAGCCCCAGCATTTT; cdr3_aa: CASNLARDQPQHF
v_call: TRBV6-2/TRBV6-3; clone_size: .; j_call: TRBJ2-3; d_call: .; cdr3_nt: TGTGCCAGCAGTTACGCCGTGGGACAACCAGTCACAGATACGCAGTATTTT; cdr3_aa: CASSYAVGQPVTDTQYF
v_call: TRBV5-1; clone_size: .; j_call: TRBJ2-2; d_call: TRBD2; cdr3_nt: TGCGCCAGCAGCTTGACCACTAGCGGGGGGGCCCGAACCGGGGAGCTGTTTTTT; cdr3_aa: CASSLTTSGGARTGELFF